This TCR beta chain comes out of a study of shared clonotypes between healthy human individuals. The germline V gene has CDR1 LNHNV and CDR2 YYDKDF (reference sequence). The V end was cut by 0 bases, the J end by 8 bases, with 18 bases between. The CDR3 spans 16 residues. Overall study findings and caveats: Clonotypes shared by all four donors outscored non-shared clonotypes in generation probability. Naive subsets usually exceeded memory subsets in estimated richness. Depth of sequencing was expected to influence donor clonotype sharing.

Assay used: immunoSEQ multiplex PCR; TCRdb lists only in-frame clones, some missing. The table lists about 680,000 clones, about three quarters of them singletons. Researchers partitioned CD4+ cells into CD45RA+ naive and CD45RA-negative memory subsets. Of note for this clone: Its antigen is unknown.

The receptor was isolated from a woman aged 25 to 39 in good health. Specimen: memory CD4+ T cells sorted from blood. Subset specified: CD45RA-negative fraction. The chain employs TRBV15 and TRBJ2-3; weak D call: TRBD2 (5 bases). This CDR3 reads CATSRDLGAGTGTQYF. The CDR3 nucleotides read TGTGCCACCAGCAGAGATCTAGGTGCGGGTACCGGTACGCAGTATTTT.